This TCR beta chain was identified during a study of blood T cell repertoires in COVID-19. Per the germline V gene, CDR1 is SGDLS and CDR2 is YYNGEE. V was shortened by 0 bases and J by 0 bases, with 12 bases between the two germline ends. The length of the CDR3 is 16 residues. This table comes from immunoSEQ multiplex PCR, and its TCRdb copy is limited to in-frame clones, with some not included. The table lists 100,000 to 120,000 clones, around four fifths of them singletons. The sample consisted of peripheral blood. This TCR derives from an older woman with acute or convalescent COVID-19. The chain has TRBV9 and TRBJ1-1, with D possibly TRBD1 on 5 matching bases. In DNA, the CDR3 is TGTGCCAGCAGCGTAGGCGACAGCTTTTTGAACACTGAAGCTTTCTTT. Amino acid sequence: CASSVGDSFLNTEAFF.